Below are 9 T cell receptor beta chains sequenced from a single sample in a study of tissue T cells after allogeneic stem cell transplantation. Using immunoSEQ multiplex PCR, the repertoire was profiled, and TCRdb retains in-frame clones only, with some absent. Of 40,000 to 50,000 clones in the sample, approximately 70% are singletons; the top ten hold roughly 0.55%. Sequencing was carried out using sorted cells pooled from one or two spleens. Receptors were obtained from a pool of C57BL/6 mice in good health.

Turning to this clone: Gene names refer to mouse genes. Read coverage stops 1 residue before the CDR3 terminus; the germline J gene supplies the remainder. Other nucleotide sequences in the sample specify the same CDR3. V gene TRBV1 combines with J gene TRBJ1-6, with D possibly being TRBD1 (5 bases). TRBJ1-6 is flagged as an ORF with uncertain function. Trimming took 0 bases from V and 4 from J, leaving 7 bases between them. Germline V gene lookup returns CDR1 NSQYPW and CDR2 LRSPGD (reference sequence). This CDR3 region has 15 residues. The sequenced part of the CDR3 DNA is TGCACCTGCAGTGCAGATCGGGGGTATAATTCGCCCCTCTAC. This gives the protein CTCSADRGYNSPLY. The CDR3 in its entirety is CTCSADRGYNSPLYF.

The table lists this clone with a few counts. Germline and genes here are mouse. The missing CDR3 end, 1 residue past where the read stops, is filled in from the germline J gene. This rearrangement joins TRBV16 to TRBJ2-2; D unresolved. This CDR3 comprises 13 residues. The germline gives CDR1 SGHSA, CDR2 FRNQAP. With 4 bases removed from V and 1 base from J, the gap between germline ends came to 4 bases. The CDR3 DNA, read in part, is TGTGCAAGCAGCTCTGTAAACACCGGGCAGCTCTAC. Translating gives CASSSVNTGQLY. The full CDR3 reads CASSSVNTGQLYF.

This clone was observed a single time. Gene names are mouse gene names. Read data end 1 residue before the CDR3 end; the end is taken from the germline J gene. J is TRBJ1-4 and V is TRBV31; D uncertain. CDR1 is GKSSPN, CDR2 SITVG, per germline. The CDR3 has 14 amino acids. V lost 1 base and J lost 0, with 6 bases in between. CDR3 amino acids: CAWSHKLSNERLFF. The covered CDR3 bases are TGTGCCTGGAGTCACAAACTTTCCAACGAAAGATTATTT. The full variable domain, completed using reference TRBV31 and TRBJ1-4, is AQTIHQWPVAEIKAVGSPLSLGCTIKGKSSPNLYWYWQATGGTLQQLFYSITVGQVESVVQLNLSASRPKDDQFILSTEKLLLSHSGFYLCAWSHKLSNERLFFGHGTKLSVL.

In regard to this clone: Germline and genes here are mouse. The DNA ends 1 residue before the CDR3 does, and the rest of the CDR3 is filled in from the germline J gene. Different DNA sequences within this sample yield the same CDR3. The chain uses TRBV31 and TRBJ2-3, with TRBD2 matching over 7 bases. J lost 0 bases, V lost 4 bases, and 1 base had no gene match. The germline V gene encodes CDR1 GKSSPN and CDR2 SITVG. This CDR3 has 13 residues. The part of the CDR3 DNA that was read is TGTGCCTGGACTGGGGGTAGTGCAGAAACGCTGTAT. This codes for CAWTGGSAETLY. Given in full, the CDR3 is CAWTGGSAETLYF.

This clone turned up a few times. Mouse names are used for the genes. The CDR3 end is not reached by the read, which stops 1 residue before it; the germline J gene fills it in. The chain couples TRBV26 to TRBJ2-7; no firm D call. This CDR3 spans 13 amino acids. CDR1 is KGHPV and CDR2 is FQNQEV in the germline V gene (reference sequence). Between the trimmed V and J ends, which lost 4 bases and 0 bases, there was a span of 7 bases. CDR3 bases read: TGTGCCAGCAGTCGAAGGGTCTCCTATGAACAGTAC. It encodes CASSRRVSYEQY. The whole CDR3 region reads CASSRRVSYEQYF.

As to this clone: The gene symbols are mouse symbols. The CDR3 end lies 1 residue beyond the end of the read and is filled in from the germline J gene. J is TRBJ1-2 and V is TRBV17; TRBD1 agrees at 10 bases. Germline CDR1 is MNHDT and CDR2 is YYDKIL. Trimming took 3 bases from V and 2 from J; bases not matched to a gene: 6. This CDR3 region has 16 residues. The CDR3 loop reads CASSRPGQGSNSDYTF. The CDR3 bases that were read are TGTGCTAGCAGTAGGCCGGGACAGGGGTCTAACTCCGACTACACC. Complete variable domain (other parts from reference TRBV17 and TRBJ1-2): DTTVKQNPRYKLARVGKPVNLICSQTMNHDTMYWYQKKPNQAPKLLLFYYDKILNREADTFEKFQSSRPNNSFCSLYIGSAGLEYSAMYLCASSRPGQGSNSDYTFGSGTRLLVI.

The table lists this clone with a few counts. Mouse gene names and germline throughout. The read finishes 1 residue shy of the CDR3 end, and the germline J gene is used to complete it. The chain uses TRBV5 and TRBJ2-7; 8 bases match TRBD2. This CDR3 has 12 amino acids. The germline gives CDR1 LGHNA, CDR2 YNLKQL (reference sequence). V gave up 3 bases and J gave up 6 bases; unmatched junction bases: 1. The CDR3 bases that were read are TGTGCCAGCAGCCAGACTGGGGTTGAACAGTAC. It encodes CASSQTGVEQY. The full CDR3 reads CASSQTGVEQYF.

As concerns this clone: Gene names refer to mouse genes. Read coverage stops 1 residue before the CDR3 terminus; the germline J gene supplies the remainder. The V and J genes are TRBV1 and TRBJ2-4, with D unresolved. From germline, CDR1 is NSQYPW and CDR2 LRSPGD (reference sequence). The germline V and J ends were trimmed by 0 bases and 3 bases, with 7 bases remaining between them. The CDR3 sequence is 14 residues long. The sequenced part of the CDR3 DNA is TGCACCTGCAGTGCAGATAAGGGACAAAACACCTTGTAC. Protein: CTCSADKGQNTLY. The whole CDR3 protein is CTCSADKGQNTLYF.

This clone was detected a few times. Mouse gene names and germline throughout. The read is 1 residue too short to cover the CDR3 end, so that end is filled in from the germline J gene. The genes are TRBV19 and TRBJ2-7; a possible D gene is TRBD2 (6 bases). Germline V gene sequence: CDR1 FNHDT, CDR2 SITEND (reference sequence). The CDR3 covers 12 residues. Trimming pared 5 bases from V and 4 bases from J, leaving 10 bases between. CDR3 in amino acids: CASSMGEYEQYF. Incomplete CDR3 DNA: TGTGCCAGCAGCATGGGGGAATATGAACAGTAC.